This TCR beta chain was sequenced during a study of cytomegalovirus exposure and HLA in healthy donors. Study results and caveats: Subsequent analysis showed first-cohort TCR clusters tending to co-occur in approximately 120 validation repertoires. Among the CMV-associated chains, a few were confirmed in vitro as specific for CMV antigens.

Germline V lookup: CDR1 SEHNR, CDR2 FQNEAQ (reference sequence). The trim removed 1 base at V and 9 bases at J, leaving 7 bases unmatched. The CDR3 runs to 14 residues. Profiled with immunoSEQ multiplex PCR; TCRdb holds only in-frame clones, not every one. The table includes some 170,000 clones, more than 70% detected once. Comment on this clone: Its antigen is not identified.

The V gene is TRBV7-9, the J gene TRBJ2-5, with 8 bases that match TRBD1. This TCR derives from a man aged 30 to 45 in good health and CMV-seropositive. The sequenced sample was PBMCs. DNA of the CDR3: TGTGCCAGCAGCTTAGGGGTGGAACAGGGGGCCCAGTACTTC. Protein product: CASSLGVEQGAQYF.